This TCR beta chain stems from a study of blood T cell repertoires in COVID-19. Study-wide context: Both acute and convalescent COVID-19 samples were obtained from the United States, Italy and Spain. Nucleic acid was either cDNA or gDNA, and it came from T cells, B-cell-depleted T cells, or PBMCs.

Germline-derived CDR1 and CDR2 are SNHLY and FYNNEI. CDR3 size: 14 residues. V gave up 5 bases and J gave up 0 bases; unmatched junction bases: 4. Original methodology: Amplification from reference gene primers served as the basis for estimated nucleated cell counts. Clones were read by immunoSEQ multiplex PCR, and TCRdb kept only the in-frame ones, dropping some. The V and J calls and clone size were taken over from that table, and D and trimming were inferred from the DNA. The sample includes over 45,000 clones, roughly 87% of them seen just once. The source is a man aged 50 to 60 with active COVID-19. Sequencing was performed on peripheral blood. The chain combines TRBV2 with TRBJ2-7; 7 bases map to TRBD2. CDR3 sequence reads: CASSNGGSSYEQYF. DNA of the CDR3: TGTGCCAGCAGTAACGGGGGGAGCTCCTACGAGCAGTACTTC.